This T cell receptor beta chain stems from a study of T cells after posttransplantation cyclophosphamide. Study findings and constraints: Tissue-infiltrating T cells from skin or gut overlapped little with blood T cells. Later blood repertoires were often dominated by clones from the donor CD8+ memory compartment. After PTCy, TRB diversity resembled that of CNI/methotrexate controls.

Peripheral blood was collected from the related graft donor on the marrow donation day. Some clones are missing from TCRdb's copy, which holds only in-frame ones; the method was immunoSEQ multiplex PCR. The table has fewer than 55,000 clones, under 95% seen once; the top ten hold about 3%. Trimming shortened V by 0 bases and J by 0 bases, and 9 bases separated the two germline ends. CDR3 length: 16 residues. Germline CDR1 reads SGHRS; CDR2 reads YFSETQ. Concerning this clone itself: What it binds is unknown.

V gene TRBV5-1 combines with J gene TRBJ2-2, with unresolved D. The source is a woman aged 25 to 39 in good health and a related stem cell transplant donor. Specimen: PBMCs. The CDR3 spells CASSLGPRTNTGELFF. The CDR3 DNA follows: TGCGCCAGCAGCTTGGGTCCTAGAACGAACACCGGGGAGCTGTTTTTT.